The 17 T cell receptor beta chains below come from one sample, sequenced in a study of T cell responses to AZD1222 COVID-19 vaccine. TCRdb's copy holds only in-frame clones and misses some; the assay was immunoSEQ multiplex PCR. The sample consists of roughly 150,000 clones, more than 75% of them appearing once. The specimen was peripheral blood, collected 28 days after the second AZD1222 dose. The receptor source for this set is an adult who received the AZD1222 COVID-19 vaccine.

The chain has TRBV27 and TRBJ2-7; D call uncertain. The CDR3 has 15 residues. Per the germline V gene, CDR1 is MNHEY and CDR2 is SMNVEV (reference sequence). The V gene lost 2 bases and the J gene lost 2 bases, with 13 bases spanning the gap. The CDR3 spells CASSLSYTGTYEQYF. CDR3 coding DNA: TGTGCCAGCAGTTTAAGTTATACGGGCACCTACGAGCAGTACTTC.

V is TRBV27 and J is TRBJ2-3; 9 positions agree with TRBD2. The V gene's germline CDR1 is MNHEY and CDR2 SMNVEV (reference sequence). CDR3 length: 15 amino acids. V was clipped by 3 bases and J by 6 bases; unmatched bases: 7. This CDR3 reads CASSFGGGVGDTQYF. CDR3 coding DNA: TGTGCCAGCAGTTTTGGCGGGGGGGTGGGCGATACGCAGTATTTT.

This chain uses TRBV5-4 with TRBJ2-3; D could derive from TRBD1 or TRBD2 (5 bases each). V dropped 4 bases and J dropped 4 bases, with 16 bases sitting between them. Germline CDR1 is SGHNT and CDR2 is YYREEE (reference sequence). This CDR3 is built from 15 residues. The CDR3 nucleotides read TGTGCCAGCAGCGGGGCCGGGGCAACGGCAGATACGCAGTATTTT. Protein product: CASSGAGATADTQYF.

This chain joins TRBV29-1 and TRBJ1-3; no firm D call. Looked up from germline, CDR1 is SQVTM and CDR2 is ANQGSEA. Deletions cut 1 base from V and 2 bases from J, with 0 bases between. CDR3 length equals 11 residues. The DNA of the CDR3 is TGCAGCGTTGAAGCTGGAAACACCATATATTTT. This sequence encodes CSVEAGNTIYF.

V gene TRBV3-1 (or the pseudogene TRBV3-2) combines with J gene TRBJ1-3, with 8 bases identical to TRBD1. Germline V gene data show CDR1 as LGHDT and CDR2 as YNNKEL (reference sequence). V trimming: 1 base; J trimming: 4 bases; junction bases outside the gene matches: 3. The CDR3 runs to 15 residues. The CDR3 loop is CASSQGGTGGNTIYF. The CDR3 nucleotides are TGTGCCAGCAGCCAAGGAGGGACAGGAGGAAACACCATATATTTT.

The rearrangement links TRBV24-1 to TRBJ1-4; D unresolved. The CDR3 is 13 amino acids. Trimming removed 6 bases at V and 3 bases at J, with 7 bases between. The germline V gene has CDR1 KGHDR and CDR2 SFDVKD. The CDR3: CATSRSPNEKLFF. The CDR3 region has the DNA TGTGCCACCAGTCGCTCACCTAATGAAAAACTGTTTTTT.

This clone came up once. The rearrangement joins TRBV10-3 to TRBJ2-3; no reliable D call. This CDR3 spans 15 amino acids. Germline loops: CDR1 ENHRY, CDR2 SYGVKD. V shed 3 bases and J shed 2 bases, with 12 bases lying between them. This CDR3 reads CAISDEGPDTDTQYF. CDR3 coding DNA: TGTGCCATCAGTGACGAAGGACCGGACACAGATACGCAGTATTTT.

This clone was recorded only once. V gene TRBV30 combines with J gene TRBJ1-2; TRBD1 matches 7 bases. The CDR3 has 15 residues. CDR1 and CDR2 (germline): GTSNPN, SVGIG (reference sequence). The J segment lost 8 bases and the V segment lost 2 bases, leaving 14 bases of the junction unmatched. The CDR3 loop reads CAWSLGPSTGKGYTF. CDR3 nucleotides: TGTGCCTGGAGTCTGGGCCCGTCGACAGGGAAAGGCTACACCTTC.

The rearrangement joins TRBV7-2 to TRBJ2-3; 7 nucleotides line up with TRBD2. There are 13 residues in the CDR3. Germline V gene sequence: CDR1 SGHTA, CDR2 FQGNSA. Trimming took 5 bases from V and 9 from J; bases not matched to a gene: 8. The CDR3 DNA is TGTGCCAGCAGCAGTAGCGGGCGGAACACGCAGTATTTT. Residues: CASSSSGRNTQYF.

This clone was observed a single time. CDR3 amino acids: CASRRDSGGRNTGELFF. CDR3 DNA sequence: TGCGCCAGCAGGAGGGATAGCGGGGGGCGTAACACCGGGGAGCTGTTTTTT. The V gene is TRBV10-2, the J gene TRBJ2-2, with TRBD2 identical over 10 bases. CDR1 and CDR2 (germline): WSHSY, SAAADI. The CDR3 covers 17 residues. With V trimmed by 6 bases and J by 2 bases, 9 bases remained unmatched.

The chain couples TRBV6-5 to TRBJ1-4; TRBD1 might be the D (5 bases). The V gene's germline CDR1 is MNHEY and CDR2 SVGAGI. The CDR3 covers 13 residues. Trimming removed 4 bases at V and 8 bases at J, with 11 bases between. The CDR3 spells CASSSYRQEKLFF. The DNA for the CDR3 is TGTGCCAGCAGTTCCTACCGACAGGAAAAACTGTTTTTT.

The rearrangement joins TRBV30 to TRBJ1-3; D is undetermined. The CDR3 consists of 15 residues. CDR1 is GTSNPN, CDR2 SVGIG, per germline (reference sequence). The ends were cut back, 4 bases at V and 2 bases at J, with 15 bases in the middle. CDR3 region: CAWTSSGLAGNTIYF. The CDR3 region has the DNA TGTGCCTGGACCTCGTCAGGCTTAGCTGGAAACACCATATATTTT.

The CDR3: CASIRAGYNEKLFF. Written as DNA, the CDR3 is TGTGCCAGTATTCGGGCGGGCTATAACGAAAAACTGTTTTTT. The chain joins TRBV19 to TRBJ1-4; D remains ambiguous. The CDR3 is 14 residues long. Germline V gene sequence: CDR1 LNHDA, CDR2 SQIVND (reference sequence). V was shortened by 7 bases and J by 8 bases, with 17 bases between the two germline ends.

The CDR3 nucleotides read TGTGCCAGCAGCAGACCCCCCCTTGGGGAGCAGTACTTC. Protein sequence: CASSRPPLGEQYF. This rearrangement joins TRBV7-2 to TRBJ2-7; D gene unclear. This CDR3 region has 13 residues. Germline V gene sequence: CDR1 SGHTA, CDR2 FQGNSA. Trimming took off 5 bases at V and 7 bases at J, with 15 bases between the two ends.

CDR3 nucleotide sequence: TGTGCCATCAGTGGGCTGCAAGGAGAGACCCAGTACTTC. This encodes CAISGLQGETQYF. The J gene is TRBJ2-5, the V gene TRBV10-3; the D is unclear. Germline V gives CDR1 ENHRY, CDR2 SYGVKD. This CDR3 has 13 amino acids. V was trimmed by 4 bases and J by 4 bases, leaving 10 bases between them.

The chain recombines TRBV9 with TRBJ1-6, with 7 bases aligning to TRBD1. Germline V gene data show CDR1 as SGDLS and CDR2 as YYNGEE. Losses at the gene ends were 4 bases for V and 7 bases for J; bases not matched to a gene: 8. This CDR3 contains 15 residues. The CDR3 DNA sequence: TGTGCCAGCAGCCGGTCCACAGGGGTAAATTCACCCCTCCACTTT. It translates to CASSRSTGVNSPLHF.

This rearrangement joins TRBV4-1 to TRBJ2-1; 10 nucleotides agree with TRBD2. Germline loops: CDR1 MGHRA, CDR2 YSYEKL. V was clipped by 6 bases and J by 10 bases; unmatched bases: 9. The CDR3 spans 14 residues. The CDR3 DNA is TGCGCCAGCAGACCAGCGGGAGGGCCGAGGGAGCAGTTCTTC. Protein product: CASRPAGGPREQFF.